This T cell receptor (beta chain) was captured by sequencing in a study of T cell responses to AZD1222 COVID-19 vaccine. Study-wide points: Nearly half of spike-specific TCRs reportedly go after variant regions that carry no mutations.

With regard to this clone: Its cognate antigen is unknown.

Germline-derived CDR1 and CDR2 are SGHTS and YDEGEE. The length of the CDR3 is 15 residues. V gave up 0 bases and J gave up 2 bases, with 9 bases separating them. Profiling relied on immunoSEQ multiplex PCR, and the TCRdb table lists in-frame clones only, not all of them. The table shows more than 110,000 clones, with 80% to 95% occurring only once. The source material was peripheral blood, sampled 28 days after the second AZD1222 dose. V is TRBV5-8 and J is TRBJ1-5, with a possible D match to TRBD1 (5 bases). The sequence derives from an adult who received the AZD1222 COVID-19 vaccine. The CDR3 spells CASSLERGGNQPQHF. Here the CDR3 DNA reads TGTGCCAGCAGCTTGGAAAGGGGCGGCAATCAGCCCCAGCATTTT.